These 29 T cell receptor beta chains came from one sample sequenced in a study of shared clonotypes between healthy human individuals. Libraries were prepared by immunoSEQ multiplex PCR; TCRdb keeps only in-frame clonotypes and omits some of them. Altogether some 980,000 clones are present, about three quarters being singletons, with the ten largest covering 1.5%. The sample taken for sequencing was memory CD4+ T cells sorted from blood. As for subset: CD45RA-negative fraction. Receptor source: a man younger than 35 in good health.

J is TRBJ1-6 and V is TRBV11-2; a weak D match, TRBD1 (5 bases). With 1 base removed from V and 6 bases from J, the gap between germline ends came to 13 bases. Germline CDR1 is SGHAT and CDR2 is FQNNGV. This CDR3 has 16 residues. CDR3 sequence: CASSLGGDGTNSPLHF. In nucleotides, the CDR3 is TGTGCCAGCAGCTTAGGTGGGGACGGGACTAATTCACCCCTCCACTTT.

In this sample, this clone turned up a few times. The gene calls are TRBV6-5 and TRBJ1-1; D is unclear. V gave up 5 bases and J gave up 8 bases, with 18 bases separating them. The CDR3 spans 14 residues. The germline V gene encodes CDR1 MNHEY and CDR2 SVGAGI. CDR3 in DNA: TGTGCCAGCAGTCCGCATTCAGAAGGCCAAGAAGCTTTCTTT. Translated, it gives CASSPHSEGQEAFF.

This clone was picked up a small number of times. This sequence joins TRBV30 and TRBJ1-1; TRBD1 matches 8 bases. CDR3 length: 13 amino acids. The ends lost 1 base at V and 4 bases at J; junction bases unmatched: 2. CDR1 is GTSNPN and CDR2 is SVGIG in the germline V gene (reference sequence). CDR3 amino acids: CAWSGDRFTEAFF. In DNA form, the CDR3 reads TGTGCCTGGAGTGGGGACAGGTTCACTGAAGCTTTCTTT.

This rearrangement joins TRBV19 to TRBJ1-3; 8 nucleotides align to TRBD1. With 7 bases clipped from V and 4 bases from J, the junction kept 12 bases outside the gene matches. From germline, CDR1 is LNHDA and CDR2 SQIVND (reference sequence). The CDR3 length is 16 residues. CDR3 in DNA: TGTGCCAGTACCACAACCCTGACAGGGGCAGGAAACACCATATATTTT. Its translation: CASTTTLTGAGNTIYF. Full variable domain (rest looked up from reference TRBV19 and TRBJ1-3): DGGITQSPKYLFRKEGQNVTLSCEQNLNHDAMYWYRQDPGQGLRLIYYSQIVNDFQKGDIAEGYSVSREKKESFPLTVTSAQKNPTAFYLCASTTTLTGAGNTIYFGEGSWLTVV.

The gene calls are TRBV18 and TRBJ2-1, with D unclear. The CDR3 has 12 residues. Trimming took off 3 bases at V and 10 bases at J, with 10 bases between the two ends. CDR1 is KGHSH, CDR2 LQKENI, per germline. The CDR3 coding sequence is TGTGCCAGCTCACCTGACCAGACGGAGCAGTTCTTC. Protein product: CASSPDQTEQFF.

The chain has TRBV27 and TRBJ1-2; TRBD1 matches 8 bases. The V gene's germline CDR1 is MNHEY and CDR2 SMNVEV (reference sequence). Unmatched junction bases numbered 5, after V lost 3 bases and J lost 8 bases. This CDR3 comprises 13 residues. This chain's CDR3 is CASSFLQGGGYTF. CDR3 bases: TGTGCCAGCAGTTTCCTACAGGGGGGGGGCTACACCTTC.

The chain joins TRBV19 to TRBJ2-4; 7 nucleotides align to TRBD1. CDR1 and CDR2 (germline): LNHDA, SQIVND (reference sequence). The CDR3 extends over 15 amino acids. Trimming took 6 bases from V and 1 from J; bases not matched to a gene: 6. Here the CDR3 reads CASSKQGTAKNIQYF. CDR3 DNA sequence: TGTGCCAGTAGCAAACAGGGGACCGCCAAAAACATTCAGTACTTC. Variable domain in full (rest from reference TRBV19 and TRBJ2-4): DGGITQSPKYLFRKEGQNVTLSCEQNLNHDAMYWYRQDPGQGLRLIYYSQIVNDFQKGDIAEGYSVSREKKESFPLTVTSAQKNPTAFYLCASSKQGTAKNIQYFGAGTRLSVL.

This clone was found a few times. V usage is TRBV6-1 and J usage is TRBJ1-1; 9 bases line up with TRBD1. The CDR3 has 14 amino acids. After removal of 6 bases from V and 1 base from J, the junction contained 3 bases not matched to a gene. Germline CDR1 MNHNS, CDR2 SASEGT. The CDR3, as DNA: TGTGCCAGCAGGGGGACAGGGAGGAACACTGAAGCTTTCTTT. This encodes CASRGTGRNTEAFF.

The rearrangement uses TRBV5-1 and TRBJ1-6; the match to TRBD1 covers 9 bases. Germline trimming cut 4 bases from V and 9 bases from J; bases unmatched to any gene: 8. The V gene's germline CDR1 is SGHRS and CDR2 YFSETQ. CDR3 length equals 15 residues. CDR3 in amino acids: CASSLAGDRASPLHF. CDR3 nucleotide sequence: TGCGCCAGCAGCCTGGCGGGGGACAGGGCTTCACCCCTCCACTTT.

In the case of this clone: At the DNA level, this CDR3 is encoded by other sequences in the same sample as well. The chain joins TRBV6-1 to TRBJ1-5; maybe TRBD1 (6 bases). V lost 6 bases and J 4 bases, leaving 10 bases between the germline ends. The CDR3 has 13 amino acids. Germline V gene data show CDR1 as MNHNS and CDR2 as SASEGT. The CDR3 loop reads CASSQGPNQPQHF. DNA of the CDR3: TGTGCCAGCAGCCAGGGGCCGAATCAGCCCCAGCATTTT.

J is TRBJ2-2 and V is TRBV7-2; a weak D match, TRBD2 (6 bases). Trimming removed 2 bases from V and 7 bases from J, with 14 bases in between. Germline values: CDR1 SGHTA, CDR2 FQGNSA. CDR3 length equals 15 residues. The CDR3 nucleotides are TGTGCCAGCAGCTTAAACGTGGGGGGAGGCGGGGAGCTGTTTTTT. Amino acids: CASSLNVGGGGELFF.

Note on this clone: It is unclear where the CDR3 begins or ends on the DNA, so no DNA is shown, and the CDR3 is as TCRdb lists it. The CDR3 loop is CASSFWTRLFIDTQYF. The chain has TRBV7-2 and TRBJ2-3; the listed D gene, TRBD1, was not tested against the DNA. The CDR3 is 16 residues long, counting both termini. The V gene's germline CDR1 is SGHTA and CDR2 FQGNSA.

The V and J genes are TRBV2 and TRBJ1-5; unclear D gene. V was cut by 7 bases and J by 2 bases, with 9 bases left in between. Looked up from germline, CDR1 is SNHLY and CDR2 is FYNNEI. The CDR3 loop spans 13 amino acids. Here the CDR3 DNA reads TGTGCCAGCACTAGCGACGGCAATCAGCCCCAGCATTTT. Amino acid sequence: CASTSDGNQPQHF.

The chain employs TRBV30 and TRBJ1-4; a weak D match, TRBD1 (5 bases). V was cut by 2 bases and J by 5 bases, with 12 bases left in between. The CDR3 totals 14 residues. Germline lookup yields CDR1 GTSNPN and CDR2 SVGIG (reference sequence). As DNA, the CDR3 is TGTGCCTGGAGTTTAGGGGTGAACAATGAAAAACTGTTTTTT. It is translated as CAWSLGVNNEKLFF.

This chain uses TRBV21-1 with TRBJ2-5; the table's D call TRBD2 went unverified against the DNA. TRBV21-1 is a pseudogene locus. This CDR3 has 16 amino acids. The CDR3 is CASSPGGLDAQETQYF. The CDR3, as DNA: TGTGCCAGCAGCCCGGGAGGACTGGACGCTCAAGAGACCCAGTACTTC.

This clone was counted only a few times. V usage is TRBV19 and J usage is TRBJ2-6, with 7 bases aligning to TRBD1. The junction had 3 bases not matched to a gene; V was cut back by 5 bases and J by 2 bases. The germline gives CDR1 LNHDA, CDR2 SQIVND (reference sequence). The CDR3 is made up of 15 amino acids. The CDR3 protein is CASSHDRAGANVLTF. The CDR3 DNA sequence: TGTGCCAGTAGTCACGACAGGGCTGGGGCCAACGTCCTGACTTTC.

A few counts support this clone. The CDR3 region has the DNA TGTGCCAGTAGTACGGGGAGACAGGGGGAAAAACTGTTTTTT. Its translation is CASSTGRQGEKLFF. This chain connects TRBV19 to TRBJ1-4; 8 bases are a match to TRBD1. The germline V gene encodes CDR1 LNHDA and CDR2 SQIVND (reference sequence). V shed 4 bases and J 8 bases; nucleotides not matched to a gene: 6. The CDR3 loop spans 14 amino acids.

The chain joins TRBV2 to TRBJ1-1; 7 bases fit TRBD1. The CDR3 spans 13 residues. V lost 4 bases, J lost 4 bases, and 3 bases stayed unmatched. Germline-derived CDR1 and CDR2 are SNHLY and FYNNEI. As DNA, the CDR3 is TGTGCCAGCAGTGCCCAGGGGGGCACTGAAGCTTTCTTT. Residues: CASSAQGGTEAFF.

The V call is TRBV2, the J call TRBJ1-3, with 7 bases identical to TRBD1. In germline, CDR1 is SNHLY, CDR2 FYNNEI. V was pared by 9 bases and J by 3 bases, with 5 bases of the junction left unmatched. The CDR3 loop spans 13 amino acids. The CDR3 is CASGTVGGNTIYF. CDR3 nucleotide sequence: TGTGCCAGTGGGACAGTTGGTGGAAACACCATATATTTT.

The chain recombines TRBV7-9 with TRBJ2-1; 8 bases line up with TRBD2. Germline values: CDR1 SEHNR, CDR2 FQNEAQ (reference sequence). The ends lost 2 bases at V and 10 bases at J; junction bases unmatched: 10. The CDR3 totals 15 residues. The CDR3 sequence: CASSLLTAGGGEQFF. CDR3 DNA: TGTGCCAGCAGCTTATTGACGGCGGGGGGTGGAGAGCAGTTCTTC.

J is TRBJ2-3 and V is TRBV6-1; no firm D call. The CDR3 is 14 residues long. V was trimmed by 6 bases and J by 0 bases, leaving 10 bases between them. CDR1 is MNHNS, CDR2 SASEGT, per germline. CDR3 sequence: CASREQTSTDTQYF. The CDR3 DNA follows: TGTGCCAGCAGAGAGCAGACTAGCACAGATACGCAGTATTTT.

The chain is built from TRBV7-2 and TRBJ1-6; no definite D call. The CDR3 is 14 amino acids. Trimming removed 2 bases at V and 8 bases at J, with 10 bases between. Germline V gene sequence: CDR1 SGHTA, CDR2 FQGNSA. The CDR3 DNA reads TGTGCCAGCAGCTTAAATGCCATAGATTCACCCCTCCACTTT. Translation: CASSLNAIDSPLHF.

This chain links TRBV6-1 with TRBJ2-1; D gene unclear. V lost 6 bases and J lost 5, with 17 bases in between. CDR3 length: 15 residues. The germline V gene encodes CDR1 MNHNS and CDR2 SASEGT. This CDR3 is CASRANRASNNEQFF. The CDR3 coding sequence is TGTGCCAGCAGAGCAAACCGGGCTTCGAACAATGAGCAGTTCTTC.

The CDR3 DNA sequence: TGCGCCAGCGCGGCTAGCGGGTACCCCCAAGAGACCCAGTACTTC. Protein: CASAASGYPQETQYF. The J gene is TRBJ2-5, the V gene TRBV5-1, with TRBD2 matching over 8 bases. This CDR3 spans 15 amino acids. The V gene end was trimmed by 7 bases and the J gene end by 1 base; junction bases not matched to a gene: 9. Per germline, CDR1 SGHRS and CDR2 YFSETQ.

This chain links TRBV6-1 with TRBJ2-7; the match to TRBD1 covers 11 bases. J lost 4 bases, V lost 6 bases, and 2 bases had no gene match. Per the germline V gene, CDR1 is MNHNS and CDR2 is SASEGT. This CDR3 comprises 13 residues. The CDR3 DNA sequence: TGTGCCAGCAGGGGACAGGGGGAGTACGAGCAGTACTTC. As protein: CASRGQGEYEQYF.

The chain employs TRBV10-1 and TRBJ2-2, with TRBD1 as a possible D gene (6 bases). V was pared by 5 bases and J by 5 bases, with 15 bases between. Germline V CDR1 and CDR2: WNHNN, SYGVQD (reference sequence). The CDR3 spans 15 residues. The CDR3 region has the DNA TGCGCCAGCAGTCCAGGGGACCTGGGGACCGGGGAGCTGTTTTTT. It is translated as CASSPGDLGTGELFF.

The chain has TRBV2 and TRBJ2-7; 7 bases agree with TRBD1. The V segment lost 6 bases and the J segment 4 bases; nucleotides outside the gene matches: 12. The CDR3 has 15 residues. CDR1 and CDR2 (germline): SNHLY, FYNNEI. CDR3 sequence (DNA): TGTGCCAGCAGCAATAGCGTGACAGGGATGTACGAGCAGTACTTC. This gives the protein CASSNSVTGMYEQYF.

The chain employs TRBV12-2 and TRBJ2-7; the table's D call of TRBD1 was not tested on the DNA. TRBV12-2 is noted as a pseudogene. The CDR3 has 14 residues. The CDR3 DNA follows: TGTGCAAGTCGCTTAGTCCGTGGCCGCTACGAGCAGTACTTC. It encodes CASRLVRGRYEQYF.

The chain joins TRBV19 to TRBJ2-3; TRBD2 aligns across 11 bases. V shed 6 bases and J 7 bases; nucleotides not matched to a gene: 15. Germline-derived CDR1 and CDR2 are LNHDA and SQIVND (reference sequence). This CDR3 contains 17 residues. CDR3 in DNA: TGTGCCAGTAGCCTATCGCTAGCGGGAGGTTCGGGAAATACGCAGTATTTT. Translating it yields CASSLSLAGGSGNTQYF.